Following are 22 T cell receptor beta chains from one sample sequenced in a study of beta chain features in type 1 diabetes. Study-wide results and limits: Across all four CD4+ subsets, people with type 1 diabetes showed modestly shorter TCRB CDR3s.

Sequenced material consisted of expressed TCRB transcripts (all of the isolated RNA was reverse transcribed). Only in-frame clones appear in the TCRdb table, and some are missing; sequencing was by immunoSEQ multiplex PCR. In the table there are about 340,000 clones, around an eighth of which are singletons. The antigens of these receptors remain unknown. The specimen sequenced was naive CD4+ T cells from blood. All receptors derive from a woman aged 18-35 years with type 1 diabetes.

There are a few counts of this clone. The chain uses TRBV29-1 and TRBJ2-1; no reliable D call. Deletions cut 2 bases from V and 0 bases from J, with 11 bases between. CDR1 and CDR2 (germline): SQVTM, ANQGSEA. The CDR3 loop spans 15 amino acids. CDR3 residues: CSVEKAWSSYNEQFF. In DNA form, the CDR3 reads TGCAGCGTTGAAAAAGCGTGGAGCTCCTACAATGAGCAGTTCTTC.

The V and J genes are TRBV9 and TRBJ2-3; a weak D match, TRBD2 (5 bases). With 0 bases removed from V and 1 base from J, the gap between germline ends came to 9 bases. The CDR3 runs 15 residues. From germline, CDR1 is SGDLS and CDR2 YYNGEE. The CDR3 DNA sequence: TGTGCCAGCAGCGTAGACGGAGGCGGCACAGATACGCAGTATTTT. It translates to CASSVDGGGTDTQYF.

The genes are TRBV5-6 and TRBJ2-7; TRBD2 matches at 8 bases. After removal of 4 bases from V and 5 bases from J, the junction contained 8 bases not matched to a gene. The CDR3 consists of 14 residues. The V gene's germline CDR1 is SGHDT and CDR2 YYEEEE. The CDR3 is CASSPAGGRHEQYF. CDR3 bases: TGTGCCAGCAGCCCGGCGGGAGGTCGACACGAGCAGTACTTC.

This sequence joins TRBV9 and TRBJ2-7; 10 bases map to TRBD2. Losses at the gene ends were 3 bases for V and 6 bases for J; bases not matched to a gene: 3. The V gene's germline CDR1 is SGDLS and CDR2 YYNGEE. CDR3 length: 13 amino acids. The CDR3 coding sequence is TGTGCCAGCAGCGGGCGGACTAGCGGCGAGCAGTACTTC. Translated: CASSGRTSGEQYF.

This clone appeared a few times. The rearrangement joins TRBV18 to TRBJ1-5; unclear D gene. Germline-derived CDR1 and CDR2 are KGHSH and LQKENI. CDR3 size: 15 residues. Trimming took 1 base from V and 4 from J, leaving 11 bases between them. The chain's CDR3 is CASSPLGGLNQPQHF. CDR3 DNA sequence: TGTGCCAGCTCACCACTCGGCGGATTAAATCAGCCCCAGCATTTT. Filled out from reference TRBV18 and TRBJ1-5, the complete variable domain reads NAGVMQNPRHLVRRRGQEARLRCSPMKGHSHVYWYRQLPEEGLKFMVYLQKENIIDESGMPKERFSAEFPKEGPSILRIQQVVRGDSAAYFCASSPLGGLNQPQHFGDGTRLSIL.

This clone was found a few times. The chain couples TRBV29-1 to TRBJ2-2; D ambiguous. The V gene's germline CDR1 is SQVTM and CDR2 ANQGSEA. Trimming stripped 4 bases from V and 2 bases from J, with 11 bases between. The CDR3 extends over 14 amino acids. This CDR3 is CSVVVQRNTGELFF. The CDR3 DNA is TGCAGCGTTGTTGTCCAGCGCAACACCGGGGAGCTGTTTTTT.

This clone occurred a few times. The rearrangement links TRBV11-2 to TRBJ2-2; D is undetermined. V was clipped by 5 bases and J by 1 base, with 11 bases between them. CDR1 is SGHAT and CDR2 is FQNNGV in the germline V gene. The CDR3 totals 15 residues. The CDR3: CASSHVAGNTGELFF. The DNA for the CDR3 is TGTGCCAGCAGCCACGTCGCAGGGAACACCGGGGAGCTGTTTTTT.

The chain uses TRBV6-6 and TRBJ1-1; 7 bases are shared with TRBD1. V was clipped by 6 bases and J by 6 bases; unmatched bases: 13. Germline loops: CDR1 MNHNY, CDR2 SVGAGI (reference sequence). The CDR3 has 15 amino acids. DNA for the CDR3: TGTGCCAGCAGCCCACGACAGGGTTTCGAACCTGAAGCTTTCTTT. Encoded protein: CASSPRQGFEPEAFF.

The chain joins TRBV28 to TRBJ1-2; 9 bases align to TRBD1. The CDR3 runs 12 residues. J gave up 8 bases and V 3 bases, and 1 base lay outside the gene matches. Per germline, CDR1 MDHEN and CDR2 SYDVKM. The CDR3 here is CASSFGQGGYTF. The CDR3 coding sequence is TGTGCCAGCAGTTTCGGACAGGGGGGCTACACCTTC.

The chain recombines TRBV18 with TRBJ1-1, with 7 bases aligning to TRBD1. Germline CDR1 reads KGHSH; CDR2 reads LQKENI. CDR3 length equals 13 residues. The ends lost 5 bases at V and 4 bases at J; junction bases unmatched: 4. The CDR3 DNA follows: TGTGCCAGCTCAACGACAGGGTTCACTGAAGCTTTCTTT. Translated: CASSTTGFTEAFF.

This clone was seen a handful of times. This sequence joins TRBV29-1 and TRBJ2-1; D possibly corresponds to TRBD2 (5 bases). The ends were cut back, 6 bases at V and 4 bases at J, with 16 bases in the middle. The CDR3 has 14 residues. Germline CDR1 reads SQVTM; CDR2 reads ANQGSEA. The CDR3 sequence: CSVVLSGLYNEQFF. Written as DNA, the CDR3 is TGCAGCGTCGTATTGAGCGGACTGTACAATGAGCAGTTCTTC.

V and J are TRBV5-8 and TRBJ1-2; maybe TRBD1 (6 bases). CDR1 and CDR2 from the germline V gene are SGHTS and YDEGEE. The CDR3 totals 13 residues. Trimming removed 4 bases from V and 2 bases from J, with 9 bases in between. The CDR3: CASSRGQNYGYTF. CDR3 nucleotides: TGTGCCAGCAGCCGAGGACAGAACTATGGCTACACCTTC.

This chain uses TRBV18 with TRBJ1-1; maybe TRBD1 (6 bases). V was shortened by 4 bases and J by 0 bases, with 12 bases between the two germline ends. The CDR3 totals 15 residues. Germline V lookup: CDR1 KGHSH, CDR2 LQKENI. The CDR3 region has the DNA TGTGCCAGCTCACTGAACAGGGCTATGAACACTGAAGCTTTCTTT. It encodes CASSLNRAMNTEAFF.

The J gene is TRBJ1-2, the V gene TRBV5-1; TRBD1 matches at 7 bases. Germline assignment: CDR1 SGHRS and CDR2 YFSETQ. With V trimmed by 4 bases and J by 2 bases, 5 bases remained unmatched. The CDR3 contains 14 residues. In DNA, the CDR3 is TGCGCCAGCAGCCCTCCGACAGGGAACTATGGCTACACCTTC. It yields the protein CASSPPTGNYGYTF. Together with reference TRBV5-1 and TRBJ1-2, the CDR3 gives the full variable domain: KAGVTQTPRYLIKTRGQQVTLSCSPISGHRSVSWYQQTPGQGLQFLFEYFSETQRNKGNFPGRFSGRQFSNSRSEMNVSTLELGDSALYLCASSPPTGNYGYTFGSGTRLTVV.

This clone was counted only a few times. The V gene is TRBV29-1, the J gene TRBJ2-1; 8 bases line up with TRBD2. Germline CDR1 reads SQVTM; CDR2 reads ANQGSEA. After removal of 3 bases from V and 4 bases from J, the junction contained 8 bases not matched to a gene. There are 15 residues in the CDR3. CDR3 loop: CSVEGVLAGYNEQFF. CDR3 in DNA: TGCAGCGTTGAGGGGGTGTTAGCGGGGTACAATGAGCAGTTCTTC.

This clone was detected only a few times. The rearrangement joins TRBV5-1 to TRBJ2-7, with a possible D match to TRBD1 (5 bases). CDR1 is SGHRS and CDR2 is YFSETQ in the germline V gene. V was clipped by 1 base and J by 6 bases, with 8 bases between them. The CDR3 loop spans 12 amino acids. The CDR3 region has the DNA TGCGCCAGCAGCTTGTGGGGCGTCGAGCAGTACTTC. Protein: CASSLWGVEQYF. Supplemented by reference TRBV5-1 and TRBJ2-7, the full variable domain reads KAGVTQTPRYLIKTRGQQVTLSCSPISGHRSVSWYQQTPGQGLQFLFEYFSETQRNKGNFPGRFSGRQFSNSRSEMNVSTLELGDSALYLCASSLWGVEQYFGPGTRLTVT.

The chain is built from TRBV5-1 and TRBJ2-7, with D tentatively TRBD1 (6 bases). CDR3 length: 16 residues. Germline values: CDR1 SGHRS, CDR2 YFSETQ. Trimming cost V 1 base and J 1 base, with 15 bases left between them. The CDR3 region is CASSLYRQDRSYEQYF. The CDR3 bases are TGCGCCAGCAGCTTGTACCGTCAGGACAGATCCTACGAGCAGTACTTC.

J is TRBJ1-2 and V is TRBV6-5; D is perhaps TRBD1 (6 bases). The CDR3 covers 14 residues. Germline V gene data show CDR1 as MNHEY and CDR2 as SVGAGI. V gave up 0 bases and J gave up 5 bases, with 10 bases separating them. CDR3 sequence: CASSYSTGPYGYTF. The CDR3 region has the DNA TGTGCCAGCAGTTACTCGACAGGACCGTATGGCTACACCTTC.

The chain combines TRBV6-6 with TRBJ1-2; D gene ambiguous. Germline-derived CDR1 and CDR2 are MNHNY and SVGAGI (reference sequence). This CDR3 region has 12 residues. V shed 7 bases and J shed 5 bases, with 11 bases lying between them. CDR3: CASILTGYGYTF. The CDR3 nucleotides are TGTGCCAGCATCCTAACGGGATATGGCTACACCTTC.

Regarding this clone: The sample has other DNA sequences that encode this CDR3 too. V and J are TRBV5-1 and TRBJ1-5, with 9 bases lining up with TRBD1. This CDR3 contains 14 residues. V shed 4 bases, J shed 7 bases, and the junction held 6 bases outside the gene matches. Germline CDR1 reads SGHRS; CDR2 reads YFSETQ. The CDR3 sequence: CASSPGQGGQPQHF. The CDR3 nucleotides are TGCGCCAGCAGCCCGGGACAGGGTGGCCAGCCCCAGCATTTT.

The chain is built from TRBV5-1 and TRBJ2-5; 8 bases line up with TRBD1. Germline-derived CDR1 and CDR2 are SGHRS and YFSETQ. The CDR3 runs to 15 residues. The J segment lost 3 bases and the V segment lost 4 bases, leaving 8 bases of the junction unmatched. Here the CDR3 reads CASSPRQGKEETQYF. In nucleotides, the CDR3 is TGCGCCAGCAGCCCAAGACAGGGGAAGGAAGAGACCCAGTACTTC.

The table lists this clone with a few counts. This chain joins TRBV9 and TRBJ1-2; 10 nucleotides line up with TRBD1. Germline-derived CDR1 and CDR2 are SGDLS and YYNGEE. The CDR3 covers 16 residues. The trim removed 4 bases at V and 5 bases at J, leaving 11 bases unmatched. The CDR3 here is CASSTGTGDLLYGYTF. CDR3 in DNA: TGTGCCAGCAGCACAGGGACAGGGGACCTCCTATATGGCTACACCTTC.